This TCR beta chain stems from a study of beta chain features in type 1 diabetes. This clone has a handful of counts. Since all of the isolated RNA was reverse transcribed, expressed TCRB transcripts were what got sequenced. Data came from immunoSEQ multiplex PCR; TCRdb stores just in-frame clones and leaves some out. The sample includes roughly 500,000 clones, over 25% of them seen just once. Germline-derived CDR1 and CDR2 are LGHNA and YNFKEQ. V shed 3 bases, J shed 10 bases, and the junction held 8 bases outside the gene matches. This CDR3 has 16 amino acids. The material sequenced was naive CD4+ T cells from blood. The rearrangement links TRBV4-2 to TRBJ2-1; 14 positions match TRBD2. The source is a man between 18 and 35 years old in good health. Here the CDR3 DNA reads TGTGCCAGCAGCCACCCGGGACTAGCGGGAGACAGGGAGCAGTTCTTC. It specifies CASSHPGLAGDREQFF.